The sequence of this T cell receptor (beta chain) was determined in a study of T cell changes during pregnancy in multiple sclerosis (dated by TCRdb to about 2019). Regarding the research as a whole: The study looked at changes in the T cell repertoire across pregnancy in women with multiple sclerosis.

In the germline V gene, CDR1 corresponds to MGHDK and CDR2 to SYGVNS. Here V drops 3 bases and J drops 5 bases, and the junction holds 4 bases not matched to any gene. Including the terminal cysteine and phenylalanine, the CDR3 comprises 14 residues. Only the CDR3 region is kept as DNA, spanning 42 bases read in frame from base 1. About this clone: This clone's antigen is unknown. Per-base quality was not reported, and no clone a single base away is much larger than it.

Libraries were made using the immunoSEQ multiplex PCR assay. The table comes from immuneACCESS by way of TCRdb, which keeps in-frame sequences with V and J called. Part of the clones is missing from these tables; in studies checked, under half for an unresolved V gene and the rest for unknown reasons. The sample data list around 56,000 clones, and approximately 91% of these were observed just once. The leading ten clones occupy roughly 0.4% of the sample. The sequences come from CD4+ T cells from peripheral blood mononuclear cells, collected in the third trimester of pregnancy. This chain is built from TRBV25-1 and TRBJ1-1, with 9 bases matching TRBD1. The TCR was taken from a female donor with multiple sclerosis, enrolled in a pregnancy study. The nucleotide sequence is given as TGTGCCAGCAGTGAGACAGGGGGGAGAACTGAAGCTTTCTTT. This sequence encodes CASSETGGRTEAFF.